The next 6 T cell receptor beta chains were all read from a single sample in a study of sequential checkpoint blockade in melanoma. Treatment denoted: randomized to nivolumab then ipilimumab (arm A) or the reverse (arm B). TCRdb's copy holds only in-frame clones and misses some; the assay was immunoSEQ multiplex PCR. The repertoire has 21,000 or so clones, approximately 80% of them found once; the top ten carry roughly 9.1%. Here the sequenced sample was CD8+ T cells sorted from blood (inferred from file names), taken from a patient given nivolumab and ipilimumab in sequence. The source of these receptors is a human donor with melanoma.

The chain couples TRBV2 to TRBJ1-5, with D unclear. Trimming took off 2 bases at V and 0 bases at J, with 11 bases between the two ends. The germline V gene has CDR1 SNHLY and CDR2 FYNNEI. The CDR3 extends over 16 amino acids. In nucleotides, the CDR3 is TGTGCCAGCAGTGAATGGCCCGGAGATAGCAATCAGCCCCAGCATTTT. Translating it yields CASSEWPGDSNQPQHF.

The chain couples TRBV30 to TRBJ2-7; 9 positions agree with TRBD2. The CDR3 totals 14 residues. V lost 2 bases and J lost 3; bases outside the gene matches: 5. Germline CDR1 and CDR2: GTSNPN and SVGIG (reference sequence). The CDR3 coding sequence is TGTGCCTGGAGTTCCCATAGCGGGAGCTACGAGCAGTACTTC. Amino acids: CAWSSHSGSYEQYF.

The V call is TRBV2, the J call TRBJ1-1; the match to TRBD1 covers 9 bases. The CDR3 sequence is 16 residues long. With 7 bases clipped from V and 1 base from J, the junction kept 10 bases outside the gene matches. Germline V lookup: CDR1 SNHLY, CDR2 FYNNEI. CDR3 nucleotides: TGTGCCAGCACCGTCCCGGGACAGGGCTCGAACACTGAAGCTTTCTTT. Amino acids: CASTVPGQGSNTEAFF.

V and J are TRBV19 and TRBJ2-6, with 12 bases that match TRBD2. After removal of 5 bases from V and 1 base from J, the junction contained 6 bases not matched to a gene. Germline V gene data show CDR1 as LNHDA and CDR2 as SQIVND (reference sequence). The CDR3 totals 18 residues. CDR3 nucleotides: TGTGCCAGTAGTCGACTAGCGGGAGAATTATCTGGGGCCAACGTCCTGACTTTC. This gives the protein CASSRLAGELSGANVLTF.

Notes on this clone: Distinct nucleotide sequences in the sample also encode this CDR3. This chain uses TRBV7-6 with TRBJ2-7, with a possible D match to TRBD1 (5 bases). V was clipped by 3 bases and J by 0 bases, with 9 bases between them. The CDR3 consists of 14 residues. CDR1 SGHVS and CDR2 FNYEAQ come from the germline V gene. The CDR3 DNA reads TGTGCCAGCAGCTTGACAGTGAGCTCCTACGAGCAGTACTTC. This codes for CASSLTVSSYEQYF.

The chain uses TRBV5-4 and TRBJ1-1, with no clear D. With 3 bases removed from V and 4 bases from J, the gap between germline ends came to 13 bases. Germline CDR1 reads SGHNT; CDR2 reads YYREEE (reference sequence). The CDR3 has 14 amino acids. This chain's CDR3 is CASSSFGGPTEAFF. CDR3 in DNA: TGTGCCAGCAGCTCCTTTGGAGGGCCCACTGAAGCTTTCTTT.